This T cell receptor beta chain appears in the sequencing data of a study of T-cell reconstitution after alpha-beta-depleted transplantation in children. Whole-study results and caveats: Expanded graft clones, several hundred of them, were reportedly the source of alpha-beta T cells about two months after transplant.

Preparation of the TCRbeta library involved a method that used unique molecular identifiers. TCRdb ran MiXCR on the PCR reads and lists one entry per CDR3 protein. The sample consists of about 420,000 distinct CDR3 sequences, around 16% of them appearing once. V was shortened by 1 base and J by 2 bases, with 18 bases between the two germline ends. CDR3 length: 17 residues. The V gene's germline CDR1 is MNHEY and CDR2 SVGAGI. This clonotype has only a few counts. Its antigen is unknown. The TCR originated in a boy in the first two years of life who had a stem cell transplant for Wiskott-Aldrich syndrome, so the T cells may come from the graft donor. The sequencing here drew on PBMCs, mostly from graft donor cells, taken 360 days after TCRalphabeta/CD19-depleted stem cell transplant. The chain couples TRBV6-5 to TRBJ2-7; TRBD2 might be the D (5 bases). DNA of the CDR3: TGTGCCAGCAGTTACTTTGGCAAGGCGGCGGAGGCCTACGAGCAGTACTTC. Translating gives CASSYFGKAAEAYEQYF.